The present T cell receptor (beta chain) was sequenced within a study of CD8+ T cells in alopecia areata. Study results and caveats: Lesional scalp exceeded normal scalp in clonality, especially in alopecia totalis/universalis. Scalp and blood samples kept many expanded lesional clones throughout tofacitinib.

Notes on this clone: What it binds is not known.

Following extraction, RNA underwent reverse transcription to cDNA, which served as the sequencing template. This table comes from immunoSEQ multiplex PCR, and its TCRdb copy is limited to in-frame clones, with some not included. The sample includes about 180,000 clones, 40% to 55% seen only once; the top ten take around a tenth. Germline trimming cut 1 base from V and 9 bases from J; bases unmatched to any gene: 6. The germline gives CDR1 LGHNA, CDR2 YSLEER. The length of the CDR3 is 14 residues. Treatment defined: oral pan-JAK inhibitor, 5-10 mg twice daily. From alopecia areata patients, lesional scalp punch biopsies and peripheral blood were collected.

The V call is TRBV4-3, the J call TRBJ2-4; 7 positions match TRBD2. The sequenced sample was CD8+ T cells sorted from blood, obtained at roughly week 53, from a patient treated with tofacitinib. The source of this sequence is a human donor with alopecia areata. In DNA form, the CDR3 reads TGCGCCAGCAGCCAAGTGAGCGGGGCCCCCATTCAGTACTTC. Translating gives CASSQVSGAPIQYF.